The 27 T cell receptor beta chains presented below share a single source sample, sequenced in a study of OX40 agonist ivuxolimab in advanced cancers. Sequencing was performed with immunoSEQ multiplex PCR; in TCRdb, only in-frame clones are kept and a portion is missing. Among about 30,000 clones listed, approximately 90% were seen once. Material: CD4+ or CD8+ T cells sorted from blood, obtained in a trial of the OX40 agonist ivuxolimab. All receptors derive from an adult with an advanced solid tumor such as melanoma, head and neck, liver or kidney cancer.

The chain links TRBV11-2 to TRBJ2-7, with D hard to call. Germline V gene data show CDR1 as SGHAT and CDR2 as FQNNGV. Trimming took off 1 base at V and 4 bases at J, with 11 bases between the two ends. The CDR3 consists of 14 residues. The DNA for the CDR3 is TGTGCCAGCAGCTTAGGCCCAACCGCGTACGAGCAGTACGTC. It yields the protein CASSLGPTAYEQYV.

The chain recombines TRBV7-9 with TRBJ2-7, with unresolved D. CDR1 and CDR2 from the germline V gene are SEHNR and FQNEAQ (reference sequence). The V end lost 4 bases, the J end lost 0 bases, and 10 bases lay between the germline ends. CDR3 length equals 14 residues. The CDR3 is CASSSLPASYEQYV. DNA of the CDR3: TGTGCCAGCAGCTCCCTTCCCGCCTCCTACGAGCAGTACGTC.

The rearrangement uses TRBV5-1 and TRBJ2-4; unclear D gene. The CDR3 sequence is 13 residues long. V was clipped by 2 bases and J by 7 bases, with 10 bases between them. Germline assignment: CDR1 SGHRS and CDR2 YFSETQ. CDR3 in amino acids: CASSFDPANIQYF. In nucleotides, the CDR3 is TGCGCCAGCAGCTTCGATCCAGCCAACATTCAGTACTTC.

This clone was recorded only once. CDR3 sequence (DNA): TGTGCCAGCAGCCGTTCAGGGGGTTCGGCTGAAGCTTTCTTT. Its protein is CASSRSGGSAEAFF. The rearrangement joins TRBV7-8 to TRBJ1-1, with 7 bases matching TRBD1. Trimming at V came to 5 bases and at J to 6 bases, leaving 9 bases not matched to a gene. CDR1 is SGHVS and CDR2 is FQNEAQ in the germline V gene. This CDR3 is built from 14 residues.

The V gene is TRBV28, the J gene TRBJ1-6, with no clear D. Germline assignment: CDR1 MDHEN and CDR2 SYDVKM. Trimming took 7 bases from V and 0 from J, leaving 10 bases between them. This CDR3 is 15 amino acids long. The CDR3 bases are TGTGCCAGCACGGCCGTCGGCTCCTATAATTCACCCCTCCACTTT. Its translation is CASTAVGSYNSPLHF.

The V call is TRBV7-9, the J call TRBJ1-1, with a weak D call TRBD1 (5 bases). V shed 4 bases and J shed 4 bases, with 10 bases lying between them. Looked up from germline, CDR1 is SEHNR and CDR2 is FQNEAQ (reference sequence). The CDR3 spans 13 residues. The CDR3 sequence: CASSSGGSTEAFF. The CDR3 region has the DNA TGTGCCAGCAGCTCTGGGGGTAGCACTGAAGCTTTCTTT. Full variable domain (missing parts from reference TRBV7-9 and TRBJ1-1): DTGVSQNPRHKITKRGQNVTFRCDPISEHNRLYWYRQTLGQGPEFLTYFQNEAQLEKSRLLSDRFSAERPKGSFSTLEIQRTEQGDSAMYLCASSSGGSTEAFFGQGTRLTVV.

The chain recombines TRBV29-1 with TRBJ2-1; 7 nucleotides align to TRBD1. Germline V lookup: CDR1 SQVTM, CDR2 ANQGSEA. The CDR3 length is 14 residues. J gave up 2 bases and V 3 bases, and 4 bases lay outside the gene matches. The chain's CDR3 is CSVELGGAYNEQFF. The CDR3 DNA is TGCAGCGTTGAGTTAGGGGGCGCCTACAATGAGCAGTTCTTC.

V and J are TRBV4-3 and TRBJ2-1; D not resolved. With 0 bases removed from V and 1 base from J, the gap between germline ends came to 10 bases. This CDR3 contains 16 residues. The V gene's germline CDR1 is LGHNA and CDR2 YSLEER. CDR3 in DNA: TGCGCCAGCAGCCAAGAGTCATTTGGGTCCTACAATGAGCAGTTCTTC. This sequence encodes CASSQESFGSYNEQFF.

A note on this clone: Germline and junction disagree at one end, which may indicate a read error. The V and J genes are TRBV7-7 and TRBJ2-1; D is undetermined. The CDR3 is 14 residues long. Germline CDR1 SSHAT, CDR2 FNYEAQ (reference sequence). The CDR3 loop is CASSPTSAAHEQFF. The DNA for the CDR3 is TGTGCTAGCAGCCCCACCTCAGCAGCACATGAGCAGTTCTTC.

The rearrangement links TRBV5-1 to TRBJ2-3; maybe TRBD2 (6 bases). The germline CDR1 and CDR2 sequences are SGHRS and YFSETQ. The V end lost 2 bases, the J end lost 5 bases, and 15 bases lay between the germline ends. The CDR3 runs to 15 residues. CDR3 amino acids: CASSFYGRSIDTQYF. For the CDR3, the DNA is TGCGCCAGCAGCTTCTACGGGAGAAGTATAGATACGCAGTATTTT.

V and J are TRBV7-3 and TRBJ2-7; D call uncertain. The CDR3 loop spans 13 amino acids. The germline V and J ends were trimmed by 2 bases and 1 base, with 6 bases remaining between them. CDR1 is SGHTA and CDR2 is FQGTGA in the germline V gene. Here the CDR3 reads CASSLSESYEQYF. CDR3 DNA: TGTGCCAGCAGCTTATCTGAATCCTACGAGCAGTACTTC.

This chain joins TRBV7-2 and TRBJ1-1; D remains unclear. Trimming left V 2 bases short and J 1 base short, with 8 bases between. Germline lookup yields CDR1 SGHTA and CDR2 FQGNSA. CDR3 length: 14 amino acids. The CDR3, as DNA: TGTGCCAGCAGCTTAATTGGCACGAACACTGAAGCTTTCTTT. It translates to CASSLIGTNTEAFF.

The chain links TRBV5-8 to TRBJ2-5, with D unresolved. Trimming pared 4 bases from V and 0 bases from J, leaving 10 bases between. The CDR3 is made up of 14 amino acids. The germline V gene has CDR1 SGHTS and CDR2 YDEGEE. The CDR3 bases are TGTGCCAGCAGCATCTGGACGGACCAAGAGACCCAGTACTTC. This gives the protein CASSIWTDQETQYF.

This chain joins TRBV30 and TRBJ1-1; D unresolved. Germline V gene data show CDR1 as GTSNPN and CDR2 as SVGIG (reference sequence). The CDR3 runs 16 residues. Trimming cost V 0 bases and J 0 bases, with 14 bases left between them. The CDR3 here is CAWSVRPTKLNTEAFF. The CDR3 bases are TGTGCCTGGAGTGTACGACCGACGAAACTGAACACTGAAGCTTTCTTT.

The CDR3 region is CASSLLQSSNQPQHF. DNA for the CDR3: TGTGCCAGCAGTTTATTGCAGAGTAGCAATCAGCCCCAGCATTTT. The chain couples TRBV28 to TRBJ1-5; no firm D call. Germline V lookup: CDR1 MDHEN, CDR2 SYDVKM. The CDR3 is 15 amino acids. V gave up 1 base and J gave up 0 bases, with 7 bases separating them. Complete variable domain (other parts from reference TRBV28 and TRBJ1-5): DVKVTQSSRYLVKRTGEKVFLECVQDMDHENMFWYRQDPGLGLRLIYFSYDVKMKEKGDIPEGYSVSREKKERFSLILESASTNQTSMYLCASSLLQSSNQPQHFGDGTRLSIL.

The chain has TRBV30 and TRBJ2-7, with D perhaps matching TRBD1 (6 bases). The V end lost 1 base, the J end lost 1 base, and 8 bases lay between the germline ends. CDR1 and CDR2 (germline): GTSNPN, SVGIG (reference sequence). The CDR3 loop spans 13 amino acids. Here the CDR3 DNA reads TGTGCCTGGAGTGAGGGACATTCCTACGAGCAGTACTTC. It yields the protein CAWSEGHSYEQYF.

This clone was observed once. The chain recombines TRBV27 with TRBJ2-3; 9 bases align to TRBD1. Germline V lookup: CDR1 MNHEY, CDR2 SMNVEV (reference sequence). Unmatched junction bases numbered 9, after V lost 3 bases and J lost 5 bases. This CDR3 is built from 16 residues. In DNA form, the CDR3 reads TGTGCCAGCAGTTTCCTTCCGGGACAGGGTATAGATACGCAGTATTTT. This sequence encodes CASSFLPGQGIDTQYF.

The V call is TRBV7-9, the J call TRBJ2-7; D remains ambiguous. The CDR3 consists of 12 residues. The germline gives CDR1 SEHNR, CDR2 FQNEAQ (reference sequence). With 2 bases removed from V and 5 bases from J, the gap between germline ends came to 7 bases. CDR3 amino acids: CASSLHSNEQYF. For the CDR3, the DNA is TGTGCCAGCAGCTTACACAGCAACGAGCAGTACTTC. Drawing the rest from reference TRBV7-9 and TRBJ2-7, the complete variable domain is DTGVSQNPRHKITKRGQNVTFRCDPISEHNRLYWYRQTLGQGPEFLTYFQNEAQLEKSRLLSDRFSAERPKGSFSTLEIQRTEQGDSAMYLCASSLHSNEQYFGPGTRLTVT.

The chain recombines TRBV4-3 with TRBJ2-7; a possible D gene is TRBD1 (5 bases). V dropped 0 bases and J dropped 6 bases, with 15 bases sitting between them. The germline CDR1 and CDR2 sequences are LGHNA and YSLEER. The CDR3 consists of 15 residues. CDR3 sequence reads: CASSQERQGPLEQYF. In DNA, the CDR3 is TGCGCCAGCAGCCAAGAGAGGCAGGGCCCTCTCGAGCAGTACTTC.

This sequence joins TRBV29-1 and TRBJ2-3, with D perhaps TRBD1 or TRBD2 (5 bases each). Trimming stripped 3 bases from V and 2 bases from J, with 15 bases between. In germline, CDR1 is SQVTM, CDR2 ANQGSEA. This CDR3 comprises 15 residues. The CDR3 DNA reads as TGCAGCGTTGAGTCGGGGATAGGGGCCACAGATACGCAGTATTTT. As protein: CSVESGIGATDTQYF.

This chain joins TRBV15 and TRBJ1-5; D is perhaps TRBD1 (6 bases). Trimming took off 3 bases at V and 0 bases at J, with 15 bases between the two ends. This CDR3 is built from 17 residues. Germline assignment: CDR1 LNHNV and CDR2 YYDKDF (reference sequence). The CDR3 is CATSSNRQEYSNQPQHF. CDR3 DNA sequence: TGTGCCACCAGCAGCAACCGACAGGAGTATAGCAATCAGCCCCAGCATTTT.

The V gene is TRBV7-9, the J gene TRBJ2-7; TRBD1 is a possible D gene (6 bases). Trimming stripped 4 bases from V and 0 bases from J, with 16 bases between. CDR1 is SEHNR, CDR2 FQNEAQ, per germline (reference sequence). This CDR3 contains 16 residues. CDR3 amino acids: CASSSTEGHSSYEQYF. The CDR3 bases are TGTGCCAGCAGCTCGACAGAGGGACACAGCTCCTACGAGCAGTACTTC.

This clone was observed a single time. This rearrangement joins TRBV6-6 to TRBJ2-7; 7 bases line up with TRBD1. The ends lost 2 bases at V and 6 bases at J; junction bases unmatched: 4. CDR3 length: 13 amino acids. CDR1 MNHNY and CDR2 SVGAGI come from the germline V gene (reference sequence). CDR3 sequence reads: CASSYTGASEQYV. CDR3 nucleotides: TGTGCCAGCAGTTACACAGGGGCGAGCGAGCAGTACGTC.

About this clone itself: The junction differs from germline at one of its ends, possibly a read error. The genes are TRBV13 and TRBJ1-1; 9 nucleotides agree with TRBD1. Per germline, CDR1 PRHDT and CDR2 FYEKMQ (reference sequence). The CDR3 consists of 15 residues. CDR3 sequence reads: CASSLGTGPYTEAFF. In DNA form, the CDR3 reads TGTGCCAGCAGCCTAGGGACAGGGCCATACACTGAAGCTTTCTTT.

V gene TRBV7-3 combines with J gene TRBJ2-1, with TRBD1 as a possible D gene (5 bases). CDR3 length: 13 residues. V lost 0 bases and J 6 bases, leaving 6 bases between the germline ends. The germline V gene has CDR1 SGHTA and CDR2 FQGTGA. CDR3 sequence reads: CASSLTGVNEQFF. The CDR3 DNA reads TGTGCCAGCAGCTTAACAGGGGTCAATGAGCAGTTCTTC.

The chain employs TRBV7-6 and TRBJ2-1, with 14 positions matching TRBD2. V lost 2 bases, J lost 4 bases, and 13 bases stayed unmatched. Germline CDR1 and CDR2: SGHVS and FNYEAQ. This CDR3 has 20 residues. CDR3 sequence (DNA): TGTGCCAGCAGCTTACCGGCAGCTGGGACTAGCGGGAGAGGTTACAATGAGCAGTTCTTC. Translated: CASSLPAAGTSGRGYNEQFF.

The V call is TRBV19, the J call TRBJ2-1; TRBD2 aligns across 10 bases. Losses at the gene ends were 6 bases for V and 4 bases for J; bases not matched to a gene: 15. CDR1 and CDR2 (germline): LNHDA, SQIVND (reference sequence). CDR3 length equals 18 residues. The CDR3 here is CASSVPGLAGVRYNEQFF. The CDR3 DNA reads as TGTGCCAGTAGCGTGCCCGGGCTAGCGGGAGTTCGGTACAATGAGCAGTTCTTC.